This TCR beta chain originates from a study of blood T cell repertoires in COVID-19 (dated by TCRdb to about 2020). In terms of the full investigation: Samples from collaborators originated in the United States, Italy and Spain and spanned both the acute and convalescent phases of COVID-19. The samples were drawn from two sources: the first 160 participants of the ongoing ImmuneRACE study, and 950 to 1,500 subjects contributed by 6 global collaborators. Deeply sampled blood TCRbeta repertoires from subjects exposed to, actively infected with, or recovered from COVID-19 were included in the dataset. The material from the prospective study consisted of cDNA or gDNA derived from T cells, B-cell-depleted T cells, or PBMCs. The repertoires were released in a freely available public database meant as a resource for research on the immune response to SARS-CoV-2. A de-identified subject ID, COVID-19 status, age in years and sex were almost always included in the sample metadata. Where available, HLA class I and class II types were taken from metadata supplied by the sample provider and were not determined by assay-based typing.

TCRbeta CDR3 regions were amplified from genomic DNA using the immunoSEQ Assay, a bias-controlled multiplex PCR. In the paper's pipeline: Within the assay, amplification of reference gene primers was used to estimate how many nucleated cells each sample contained. To quantify the absolute abundance of each unique TCRbeta CDR3 rearrangement, sequence reads were collapsed and filtered. Productive Simpson clonality was computed per sample as the square root of Simpson's diversity index over productive rearrangements. As stored in TCRdb, this immuneACCESS dataset retains in-frame rearrangements with V and J assigned. A fraction of the clones does not appear; measured against another copy, unresolved V genes explain less than half of the discrepancy, and the remainder lacks a known reason. V, J and clone size derive from that table, while D and trimming were established from the DNA sequence. The table for this sample lists 140,000 to 150,000 clones; 75% to 90% of them were counted only once. Clones ranked in the top ten supply over 9.5% of the sample.

Collaborating institutions collected whole blood in K2EDTA tubes following their own protocols. For TCRbeta analysis, collaborators shipped samples as frozen whole blood, isolated PBMCs, or DNA extracted from either of those sample types. Findings and caveats that apply to the study as a whole: How much clinical and demographic metadata was included differed by source and by participant, and the metadata was provided uncurated.

Ends trimmed: V by 6 bases, J by 4 bases; bases unmatched to a gene: 7. Its CDR3 holds 14 amino acids, cysteine through phenylalanine. Just CDR3 DNA is preserved here, 42 bases in frame from base 1. CDR1 and CDR2, per the germline V gene (reference sequence), are LNHDA and SQIVND. Points on this clone: The antigen this receptor binds is unknown. Base qualities are not at hand, and no much larger clone is one base apart. This same CDR3 is encoded by further DNA sequences in the sample.

The sequence joins TRBV19 to TRBJ2-7, with 9 bases matching TRBD1. The sequence was collected from a man aged 55 to 70 with active or convalescent COVID-19. The sequenced material came from peripheral blood. The DNA sequence is as follows: TGTGCCAGTAGCCCCGGGACAGGGACTTACGAGCAGTACTTC. This encodes CASSPGTGTYEQYF.